These 2 T cell receptor beta chains were all obtained from the same sample, sequenced in a study of T cell repertoires in cytomegalovirus infection. TCRdb re-derived calls from the reads in MiXCR, one entry per CDR3 protein. This table has some 480,000 distinct CDR3 sequences, 30% to 35% appearing once. These receptors' targets are unknown. Sequencing was performed on cultured PBMCs, taken from culture after CMV antigen stimulation. These receptors all come from a human donor in good health (CMV status not recorded). Some clones in this sample may be carry-over from other donors' samples.

V usage is TRBV7-3 and J usage is TRBJ1-1; D not resolved. CDR3 length: 14 amino acids. Per the germline V gene, CDR1 is SGHTA and CDR2 is FQGTGA. Trimming cost V 5 bases and J 0 bases, with 10 bases left between them. CDR3 DNA: TGTGCCAGCAGCCTATACGCAATGAACACTGAAGCTTTCTTT. Encoded protein: CASSLYAMNTEAFF. Combining the CDR3 with reference TRBV7-3 and TRBJ1-1 gives the whole variable domain GAGVSQTPSNKVTEKGKYVELRCDPISGHTALYWYRQSLGQGPEFLIYFQGTGAADDSGLPNDRFFAVRPEGSVSTLKIQRTERGDSAVYLCASSLYAMNTEAFFGQGTRLTVV.

The chain links TRBV6-6 to TRBJ2-3; 11 bases agree with TRBD1. The CDR3 has 16 amino acids. Germline V gene sequence: CDR1 MNHNY, CDR2 SVGAGI (reference sequence). The ends lost 5 bases at V and 5 bases at J; junction bases unmatched: 9. The CDR3 reads CASSHGQGARGDTQYF. The CDR3 DNA is TGTGCCAGCAGTCATGGACAGGGGGCGCGAGGAGATACGCAGTATTTT.